This T cell receptor (beta chain) was sequenced for a study of human T cells and chemical hapten exposure. Turning to this clonotype: Its antigen remains unidentified.

TCRdb reprocessed the RACE reads via MiXCR and lists one record per CDR3 protein. The sample lists some 400,000 distinct CDR3 sequences; 4.8% were seen once. Sample time point: patch test 1, 2 weeks after DPC sensitization. Stated treatment: therapeutic diphenylcyclopropenone sensitization with weekly scalp DPC. The CDR3 contains 15 residues. The germline V gene has CDR1 ENHRY and CDR2 SYGVKD. V was clipped by 3 bases and J by 8 bases, with 17 bases between them. Study results and caveats: Among TCRs, those above 1 in 1000 frequency were unaffected by DPC sensitization.

Sample: whole blood, taken in connection with sensitization to the hapten diphenylcyclopropenone (DPC). The V call is TRBV10-3, the J call TRBJ2-1; D is possibly TRBD1 (5 bases). The origin of this receptor is a woman aged 50 to 65 with alopecia areata. Some clones in this sample may be carry-over from other donors' samples. This chain's CDR3 is CAISDPTKGSDEQFF. As DNA, the CDR3 is TGTGCCATCAGTGACCCAACCAAGGGGTCCGATGAGCAGTTCTTC.